The T cell receptor beta chain under discussion was sequenced for a study of OX40 agonist ivuxolimab in advanced cancers. Study-level information: Patients were treated with ivuxolimab, an agonistic anti-OX40 (CD134) antibody. Partial responses were achieved by three patients: one hepatocellular carcinoma, two cutaneous melanoma. Overall study results and limits: The average count of expanded clones was higher among CD8+ T cells than among CD4+. Researchers did not determine the expanded peripheral T cells' antigen specificity.

Of note for this clone: Its antigen is unidentified.

Repertoires were generated with immunoSEQ multiplex PCR, while TCRdb's copy carries only in-frame clones and drops some. The sample lists about 63,000 clones; 87% were seen once. Germline CDR1 is MNHNS and CDR2 is SASEGT. This CDR3 has 15 amino acids. V lost 6 bases to trimming and J lost 8 bases; unmatched junction nucleotides: 4. The source was CD4+ or CD8+ T cells sorted from blood, collected in a trial of the OX40 agonist ivuxolimab. This TCR was recovered from an adult with an advanced solid tumor such as melanoma, head and neck, liver or kidney cancer. This sequence joins TRBV6-1 and TRBJ2-1; the match to TRBD2 covers 16 bases. The CDR3 nucleotides are TGTGCCAGCAGCCGCGGGACTAGCGGGAGGGATGAGCAGTTCTTC. Its translation: CASSRGTSGRDEQFF.